The 16 T cell receptor beta chains below all came from one sample that was sequenced in a study of early T cells in non-severe SARS-CoV-2 infection. MiXCR, applied by TCRdb to the 5' RACE reads, yields one record per CDR3 protein. The table lists some 110,000 distinct CDR3 sequences, about 15% of them singletons. What was sequenced was whole blood. The receptors were gathered from an adult who was a healthcare worker with PCR-confirmed SARS-CoV-2 infection or an uninfected control (not recorded which).

This clonotype has just a few counts. The chain joins TRBV12-3 or TRBV12-4 to TRBJ2-3; D uncertain. CDR3 size: 12 residues. V gave up 8 bases and J gave up 2 bases, with 8 bases separating them. The CDR3 reads CASLPHTDTQYF. The DNA of the CDR3 is TGTGCCAGCCTCCCCCACACAGATACGCAGTATTTT.

This clonotype was seen a few times. The gene calls are TRBV20-1 and TRBJ2-1; 8 nucleotides line up with TRBD2. This CDR3 has 14 amino acids. V was clipped by 5 bases and J by 4 bases; unmatched bases: 7. Germline CDR1 DFQATT, CDR2 SNEGSKA (reference sequence). CDR3: CSAGLSGGYNEQFF. For the CDR3, the DNA is TGCAGTGCTGGTCTGTCGGGGGGGTACAATGAGCAGTTCTTC.

The chain has TRBV9 and TRBJ2-7, with D perhaps matching TRBD1 (6 bases). Germline V gene data show CDR1 as SGDLS and CDR2 as YYNGEE. V was cut by 0 bases and J by 7 bases, with 14 bases left in between. This CDR3 has 14 residues. The CDR3 DNA sequence: TGTGCCAGCAGCGTAGGTAACAGGGTGGGGGAGCAGTACTTC. Protein product: CASSVGNRVGEQYF.

This clonotype appeared many times. The rearrangement joins TRBV12-3 or TRBV12-4 to TRBJ2-3; possibly TRBD1 or TRBD2 for D (6 bases each). This CDR3 has 14 amino acids. Trimming shortened V by 10 bases and J by 4 bases, and 18 bases separated the two germline ends. The CDR3 loop is CATSSGDWADTQYF. In DNA form, the CDR3 reads TGTGCCACTTCCTCAGGGGACTGGGCAGATACGCAGTATTTT.

The J gene is TRBJ2-1, the V gene TRBV12-3 or TRBV12-4; TRBD1 matches at 10 bases. This CDR3 spans 14 amino acids. The trim removed 7 bases at V and 7 bases at J, leaving 7 bases unmatched. The CDR3 region has the DNA TGTGCCAGCATATTTGAGGGACAGGGGAATGAGCAGTTCTTC. Protein sequence: CASIFEGQGNEQFF.

The rearrangement links TRBV29-1 to TRBJ1-1, with D unresolved. From germline, CDR1 is SQVTM and CDR2 ANQGSEA. V was pared by 8 bases and J by 2 bases, with 9 bases between. This CDR3 has 11 amino acids. The CDR3 reads CSMEGNTEAFF. CDR3 DNA sequence: TGCAGCATGGAGGGTAACACTGAAGCTTTCTTT.

This rearrangement joins TRBV7-9 to TRBJ2-1; tentatively, D is TRBD2 (6 bases). Germline-derived CDR1 and CDR2 are SEHNR and FQNEAQ (reference sequence). The CDR3 consists of 14 residues. Trimming took 1 base from V and 5 from J, leaving 9 bases between them. The CDR3 reads CASSLVGGNNEQFF. In DNA form, the CDR3 reads TGTGCCAGCAGCTTAGTTGGCGGGAACAATGAGCAGTTCTTC.

This clonotype was seen many times. The rearrangement links TRBV9 to TRBJ2-1, with 13 positions matching TRBD2. There are 15 residues in the CDR3. With V trimmed by 4 bases and J by 5 bases, 3 bases remained unmatched. Germline V CDR1 and CDR2: SGDLS, YYNGEE. The CDR3 DNA reads as TGTGCCAGCAGCTCCGGGACTAGCGGGGACAATGAGCAGTTCTTC. As protein: CASSSGTSGDNEQFF.

This clonotype was picked up many times. V gene TRBV7-9 combines with J gene TRBJ1-4; 8 bases line up with TRBD1. The CDR3 extends over 14 amino acids. Germline CDR1 SEHNR, CDR2 FQNEAQ (reference sequence). Unmatched junction bases numbered 8, after V lost 6 bases and J lost 8 bases. The CDR3 nucleotides are TGTGCCAGCAGTCCGGGACAGGCCTGGGAAAAACTGTTTTTT. This encodes CASSPGQAWEKLFF.

At least ten counts were recorded for this clonotype. The J gene is TRBJ2-2, the V gene TRBV5-1; perhaps TRBD2 as D (6 bases). V gave up 2 bases and J gave up 2 bases, with 10 bases separating them. The CDR3 sequence is 15 residues long. From germline, CDR1 is SGHRS and CDR2 YFSETQ. In nucleotides, the CDR3 is TGCGCCAGCAGCTTTCTAGCGACCAACACCGGGGAGCTGTTTTTT. It specifies CASSFLATNTGELFF.

This clonotype was seen a handful of times. The genes are TRBV29-1 and TRBJ2-1, with D perhaps assigned TRBD1 or TRBD2 (5 bases each). V shed 5 bases and J shed 2 bases, with 10 bases lying between them. This CDR3 is built from 13 residues. Germline CDR1 is SQVTM and CDR2 is ANQGSEA. The CDR3, as DNA: TGCAGCGTTAGCCAGGGAGCCTACAATGAGCAGTTCTTC. It specifies CSVSQGAYNEQFF.

The rearrangement joins TRBV9 to TRBJ1-2; 11 bases agree with TRBD1. With 4 bases clipped from V and 3 bases from J, the junction kept 8 bases outside the gene matches. The V gene's germline CDR1 is SGDLS and CDR2 YYNGEE. The CDR3 runs 16 residues. CDR3 DNA sequence: TGTGCCAGCAGCCCGATGGCGGGACAGGGGGACTATGGCTACACCTTC. Translation gives CASSPMAGQGDYGYTF. The full variable domain, in which reference TRBV9 and TRBJ1-2 provide the parts outside the CDR3, is DSGVTQTPKHLITATGQRVTLRCSPRSGDLSVYWYQQSLDQGLQFLIQYYNGEERAKGNILERFSAQQFPDLHSELNLSSLELGDSALYFCASSPMAGQGDYGYTFGSGTRLTVV.

This clonotype was detected only a few times. This chain connects TRBV3-1 to TRBJ1-6; D unclear. This CDR3 comprises 13 residues. V shed 8 bases and J shed 8 bases, with 13 bases lying between them. In germline, CDR1 is LGHDT, CDR2 YNNKEL (reference sequence). The CDR3 DNA reads as TGTGCCAGCGGACCCCGTAGGGATTCACCCCTCCACTTT. Its protein is CASGPRRDSPLHF.

J is TRBJ1-2 and V is TRBV20-1; D may be TRBD1 (5 bases). CDR3 length: 12 amino acids. V was pared by 8 bases and J by 5 bases, with 15 bases between. Germline CDR1 DFQATT, CDR2 SNEGSKA (reference sequence). CDR3 sequence (DNA): TGCAGTCCCCGCGGGGGAGCGTATGGCTACACCTTC. Amino acids: CSPRGGAYGYTF.

This clonotype has more than one count but fewer than ten. The chain recombines TRBV9 with TRBJ1-3, with 9 bases lining up with TRBD1. From germline, CDR1 is SGDLS and CDR2 YYNGEE. This CDR3 contains 16 residues. Trimming cost V 5 bases and J 5 bases; bases outside gene matches: 11. The CDR3 DNA reads TGTGCCAGCAGTCCTAAACCGGGACAGGGTAGAAACACCATATATTTT. Protein sequence: CASSPKPGQGRNTIYF.

In this sample, this clonotype turned up a few times. The chain has TRBV9 and TRBJ2-1; 7 bases align to TRBD2. V shed 3 bases, J shed 4 bases, and the junction held 13 bases outside the gene matches. The CDR3 consists of 17 residues. Per the germline V gene, CDR1 is SGDLS and CDR2 is YYNGEE. This CDR3 reads CASSAPPSTSSYNEQFF. The CDR3 nucleotides are TGTGCCAGCAGCGCCCCCCCCTCGACTAGCAGTTACAATGAGCAGTTCTTC.